This T cell receptor (beta chain) came from a study of molecular identifiers for immune sequencing clone quantification. Broader study findings: Clones above 20 RNA copies held over 97% of effector molecules, under 1% in naive cells. Spiked Jurkat TCR RNA equivalent to one cell reportedly surfaced among some 1 million naive cells.

TCRdb independently ran MiXCR on the PCR reads; one entry per CDR3 protein. The data contain about 640,000 distinct CDR3 sequences, just under 20% of them singletons. With regard to this clonotype: Its antigen is undetermined. A read error may explain this, as a much larger clone is one base away.

The sequence came from a human donor in good health. Some libraries in this study had Jurkat cell RNA spiked in. Sequenced input: naive CD8+ T cells from blood, with Jurkat cell RNA spiked in. Subset indicated: FACS-sorted CD8+CD4-CCR7+CD45RA+ naive T cells.

The CDR3 here is CASSSLDEGSENTIHF. CDR3 DNA: TGTGCCAGCAGCTCTCTCGACGAAGGGTCTGAAAACACCATACATTTT. The V call is TRBV7-6, the J call TRBJ1-3; unclear D gene. The CDR3 is 16 residues long. Germline values: CDR1 SGHVS, CDR2 FNYEAQ.